This record looks at one TCR beta chain sequence and its context. The sample is drawn from a study of blood T cell repertoires in COVID-19. V was shortened by 5 bases and J by 0 bases, with 18 bases between the two germline ends. Looked up from germline, CDR1 is SEHNR and CDR2 is FQNEAQ (reference sequence). The CDR3 has 17 amino acids. Method: immunoSEQ multiplex PCR; TCRdb's copy keeps in-frame clones and lacks some. The table records some 250,000 clones, around 83% of them present only once. The chain links TRBV7-9 to TRBJ2-3; TRBD2 might be the D (6 bases). The source of this sequence is a man in his forties or fifties with active or convalescent COVID-19. Input material: peripheral blood. In DNA, the CDR3 is TGTGCCAGCAGCCGTAGCGGAATGGGATTTAGCACAGATACGCAGTATTTT. Translation gives CASSRSGMGFSTDTQYF.